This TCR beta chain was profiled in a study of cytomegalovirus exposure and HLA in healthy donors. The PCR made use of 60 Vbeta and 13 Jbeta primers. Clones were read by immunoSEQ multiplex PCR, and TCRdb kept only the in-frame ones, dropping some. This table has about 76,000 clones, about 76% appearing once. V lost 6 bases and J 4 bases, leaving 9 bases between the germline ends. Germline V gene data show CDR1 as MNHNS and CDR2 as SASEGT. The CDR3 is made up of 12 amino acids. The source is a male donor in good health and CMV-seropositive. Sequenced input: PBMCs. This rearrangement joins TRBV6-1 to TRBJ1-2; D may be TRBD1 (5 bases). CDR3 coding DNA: TGTGCCAGCAGCCCGGGGGGCTATGGCTACACCTTC. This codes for CASSPGGYGYTF.